A selection of T cell receptor beta chains follows, all from one sample in a study of PD-L1 blockade in urothelial cancer. Sequencing used immunoSEQ multiplex PCR; TCRdb keeps in-frame clones, though not all of them. The repertoire holds some 29,000 clones, with around 90% as singletons. Specimen: PBMCs, collected around atezolizumab (anti-PD-L1) treatment. Source of these receptors: a man aged 50-60 years with urothelial cancer. Each CDR3 is given with its conserved first and last residue. The D gene is left open where the match is weak. A clone size is listed for some rows: how often the clone was seen (once, few, many), or a class if it is expanded.

CDR3aa: CASSPLWDRSSGANVLTF
CDR3nt: TGTGCCAGCTCACCACTGTGGGACAGGAGCTCTGGGGCCAACGTCCTGACTTTC
v_gene: TRBV18
j_gene: TRBJ2-6
d_gene: TRBD1
abundance: .

CDR3aa: CASSVGRGGMGHTDTQYF
CDR3nt: TGTGCCAGCAGCGTAGGGCGGGGTGGGATGGGGCACACAGATACGCAGTATTTT
v_gene: TRBV9
j_gene: TRBJ2-3
d_gene: .
abundance: .

CDR3aa: CASGLDLGGRPLHF
CDR3nt: TGTGCTAGTGGTTTGGACTTAGGCGGTCGTCCCCTCCACTTT
v_gene: TRBV12-5
j_gene: TRBJ1-6
d_gene: .
abundance: .

CDR3aa: CASSQEVTVLNTEAFF
CDR3nt: TGTGCCAGCAGCCAAGAAGTGACAGTTTTGAACACTGAAGCTTTCTTT
v_gene: TRBV4-2
j_gene: TRBJ1-1
d_gene: .
abundance: .

CDR3aa: CASSSFPTGELFF
CDR3nt: TGTGCCAGCAGTAGCTTCCCCACCGGGGAGCTGTTTTTT
v_gene: TRBV7-9
j_gene: TRBJ2-2
d_gene: .
abundance: .

CDR3aa: CASSLEGQGNTEAFF
CDR3nt: TGTGCCAGCAGCTTGGAGGGACAGGGGAACACTGAAGCTTTCTTT
v_gene: TRBV11-2
j_gene: TRBJ1-1
d_gene: TRBD1
abundance: .

CDR3aa: CASSPLYINEQFF
CDR3nt: TGTGCCAGCAGCCCCCTTTATATAAATGAGCAGTTCTTC
v_gene: TRBV7-9
j_gene: TRBJ2-1
d_gene: .
abundance: .

CDR3aa: CASSLEGTSGGYQETQYF
CDR3nt: TGCGCCAGCAGCTTGGAAGGGACTAGCGGGGGGTACCAAGAGACCCAGTACTTC
v_gene: TRBV5-1
j_gene: TRBJ2-5
d_gene: TRBD2
abundance: .

CDR3aa: CASSERTGGVYGYTF
CDR3nt: TGTGCCAGCAGTGAACGGACAGGGGGAGTCTATGGCTACACCTTC
v_gene: TRBV2
j_gene: TRBJ1-2
d_gene: TRBD1
abundance: once

CDR3aa: CASSRPSTGVFGWNEQFF
CDR3nt: TGTGCCAGCAGCCGGCCCTCGACAGGGGTGTTTGGATGGAATGAGCAGTTCTTC
v_gene: TRBV5-6
j_gene: TRBJ2-1
d_gene: TRBD1
abundance: .

CDR3aa: CASSSSGDRVSYEQYF
CDR3nt: TGTGCCAGCAGCTCCTCAGGCGACAGGGTCTCCTACGAGCAGTACTTC
v_gene: TRBV5-4
j_gene: TRBJ2-7
d_gene: TRBD1
abundance: few

CDR3aa: CASSRLAGVYEQYF
CDR3nt: TGTGCCAGCAGCAGACTAGCGGGAGTGTACGAGCAGTACTTC
v_gene: TRBV6-6
j_gene: TRBJ2-7
d_gene: TRBD2
abundance: .

CDR3aa: CASSYSPDTGELFF
CDR3nt: TGTGCCAGCAGTTACTCGCCAGACACCGGGGAGCTGTTTTTT
v_gene: TRBV6-6
j_gene: TRBJ2-2
d_gene: .
abundance: .

CDR3aa: CASSYMTGRGETQYF
CDR3nt: TGTGCCAGCAGTTACATGACAGGCAGGGGTGAGACCCAGTACTTC
v_gene: TRBV27
j_gene: TRBJ2-5
d_gene: .
abundance: .

CDR3aa: CASSFSLRDEQFF
CDR3nt: TGTGCCAGCAGCTTTTCCCTCAGGGATGAGCAGTTCTTC
v_gene: TRBV7-3
j_gene: TRBJ2-1
d_gene: .
abundance: .

CDR3aa: CASGLRDRVDTQYF
CDR3nt: TGTGCTAGTGGTTTACGGGACAGGGTTGATACGCAGTATTTT
v_gene: TRBV12-5
j_gene: TRBJ2-3
d_gene: TRBD1
abundance: few